This T cell receptor (beta chain) was sequenced in a study of blood T cells in healthy people across ages. Study conclusions and caveats: A greater number of naive CD4+ cells and higher diversity distinguished long-lived donors from aged donors.

Germline-derived CDR1 and CDR2 are SGHVS and FNYEAQ. V dropped 5 bases and J dropped 4; count of bases not matched to a gene: 6. The CDR3 is 15 amino acids. A sample-barcoded 5' primer and a J-beta primer mix were used in a second PCR of roughly 6 to 12 cycles. MiXCR, run by TCRdb on the 5' RACE reads, gives a single entry per CDR3 protein. This sample has hundreds of thousands of distinct CDR3 sequences; more than 20% occur once, and the top ten carry more than 7.5%. This clonotype was observed a few times. Its matching antigen is unknown. This sample also belongs to another study, concerning T cells of mothers and their children. Per that study: The whole RNA yield was converted to cDNA, approximately 1.6 ug per 15 ul. Every mother produced more than 10 million TCR beta CDR3 reads, whereas every child provided approximately 3 million. Sequencing revealed no T cell clones that were persistent and microchimeric.

The J gene is TRBJ2-5, the V gene TRBV7-6; 11 bases fit TRBD2. Sequencing was carried out using blood. This sequence was found in a boy aged 5-17 years in good health. DNA of the CDR3: TGTGCCAGCAGCATGTTAGCGGGAGGGGGAGAGACCCAGTACTTC. It codes for CASSMLAGGGETQYF.